This T cell receptor beta chain appears in the sequencing data of a study of blood T cell repertoires in COVID-19. Study-level background: The origin of the acute and convalescent COVID-19 samples was the United States, Italy and Spain.

Enrolled through a virtual design, the participants were between about 18 and 100 years of age and came from under 30 US areas. Assignment of participants to cohorts was predicated upon participant-reported clinical history. Among Cohort 3 donors, those recovered had two negative PCRs, clearance, or symptom resolution. The CDR3 has 15 amino acids. Germline CDR1 is GTSNPN and CDR2 is SVGIG (reference sequence). After removal of 3 bases from V and 7 bases from J, the junction contained 9 bases not matched to a gene. The method was immunoSEQ multiplex PCR; TCRdb's version includes in-frame clones alone and lacks a portion of them. Among approximately 300,000 clones listed, 86% were seen once.

Sequenced input: PBMCs or T cells enriched from blood (not recorded which). This TCR was recovered from a woman aged 18-35 years who had recovered from COVID-19. This chain uses TRBV30 with TRBJ1-6, with TRBD1 identical over 7 bases. The CDR3 loop is CAWRTLDRENSPLHF. The CDR3 DNA reads TGTGCCTGGAGGACCCTCGACAGGGAGAATTCACCCCTCCACTTT.